This TCR beta chain was identified during a study of immune cell composition in non-small cell lung cancer. Study-wide results and limits: Smoking pack-years did not significantly correlate with tumour TCR-beta clonality. Squamous carcinomas (approximately 75%) more often had tumour-associated clones >0.5% than adenocarcinomas (33%). Lung squamous cell carcinoma tumours had significantly higher top 10 clone scores and productive clonality than lung adenocarcinoma.

Sequenced by immunoSEQ multiplex PCR; TCRdb stores in-frame clones only, minus some. The sample includes under 4,000 clones, roughly four fifths of them seen just once. This clone was counted a few times. Its antigen is as yet unknown. Trimming took off 4 bases at V and 2 bases at J, with 6 bases between the two ends. Germline loops: CDR1 SQVTM, CDR2 ANQGSEA. This CDR3 is 11 amino acids long. The material sequenced was lung tumor tissue. The chain recombines TRBV29-1 with TRBJ2-7, with D possibly TRBD1 on 6 matching bases. This sequence was found in a human donor with non-small cell lung cancer. CDR3 nucleotides: TGCAGCGTTGGGACAGCCTACGAGCAGTACTTC. Its translation: CSVGTAYEQYF.